Given below is one TCR beta chain in context. What it recognizes is unknown. TCRdb's copy holds only in-frame clones and misses some; the assay was immunoSEQ multiplex PCR. The data show tens of thousands of clones, approximately 89% seen once. The V gene lost 5 bases and the J gene lost 7 bases, with 12 bases spanning the gap. Germline CDR1 is SQVTM and CDR2 is ANQGSEA. The CDR3 runs to 11 residues. This specimen comes from a study of T cells in localized non-small cell lung cancer. The study's findings and limits: A higher density of T cells in blood coincided with extended overall survival. Uninvolved neighboring lung showed the greatest T cell clonality, exceeding tumor. For the top 100 tumor clones, a median around 55 also appeared in adjacent lung.

The rearrangement links TRBV29-1 to TRBJ2-7; D gene unclear. This TCR was sampled from a woman between 40 and 69 years old with stage I lung adenocarcinoma. This sample comprised peripheral blood, obtained before any cancer treatment. This chain's CDR3 is CSVRNGWEQYF. The CDR3 region has the DNA TGCAGCGTTCGAAACGGTTGGGAGCAGTACTTC.